This is a list of T cell receptor beta chains from one sample in a study of blood T cell repertoires in COVID-19. Clones were read by immunoSEQ multiplex PCR, and TCRdb kept only the in-frame ones, dropping some. The sample lists more than 200,000 clones, approximately 86% occurring once. The sample taken for sequencing was peripheral blood. Every receptor here comes from a woman aged 55-69 years with COVID-19, enrolled during active disease. CDR3s include the opening cysteine and the closing phenylalanine or tryptophan. A D gene is named only where the DNA matches it firmly. The size of a clone is reported for some rows only, either as once, few or many, or as a class for expanded clones.

>TRBV21-1|-|TRBJ1-4|-
CASRRDPHNEKLFF
TGTGCCAGCAGGCGGGACCCACATAATGAAAAACTGTTTTTT
>TRBV6-6|-|TRBJ2-7|-
CASRTRFYEQYF
TGTGCCAGCAGGACTCGGTTCTACGAGCAGTACTTC
>TRBV19|-|TRBJ1-1|-
CASSISGQAFF
TGTGCCAGTAGTATATCAGGTCAAGCTTTCTTT
>TRBV28|-|TRBJ2-5|TRBD2
CASASGAGETQYF
TGTGCCAGCGCCAGCGGGGCCGGAGAGACCCAGTACTTC
>TRBV4-3|-|TRBJ1-6|-
CASSQDIQGSYNSPLHF
TGCGCCAGCAGCCAAGATATTCAGGGATCCTATAATTCACCCCTCCACTTT
>TRBV3-1/TRBV3-2|few|TRBJ1-1|TRBD1
CASSRQGLNTEAFF
TGTGCCAGCAGCCGACAGGGGTTGAACACTGAAGCTTTCTTT
>TRBV13|-|TRBJ2-3|TRBD2
CASSLVSGGDTQYF
TGTGCCAGCAGCTTAGTGAGCGGGGGGGATACGCAGTATTTT
>TRBV19|few|TRBJ2-2|-
CASSSSGELFF
TGTGCCAGTAGCTCGTCCGGGGAGCTGTTTTTT
>TRBV11-2|-|TRBJ2-3|TRBD1
CASSLDRGTSGTQYF
TGTGCCAGCAGCTTGGACAGGGGGACTAGTGGTACGCAGTATTTT
>TRBV18|once|TRBJ2-1|TRBD2
CASSQDLTSGRSNEQFF
TGTGCCAGCTCACAAGACCTAACTAGCGGGAGGAGTAATGAGCAGTTCTTC
>TRBV4-2|-|TRBJ1-1|-
CASSRLGGGTEAFF
TGTGCCAGCAGCCGCTTGGGGGGAGGCACTGAAGCTTTCTTT
>TRBV28|-|TRBJ1-2|-
CASSLSPDYGYTF
TGTGCCAGCAGTTTATCCCCTGACTATGGCTACACCTTC
>TRBV9|-|TRBJ2-3|TRBD2
CASSVRAGAADTQYF
TGTGCCAGCAGCGTGCGAGCGGGAGCTGCCGATACGCAGTATTTT
>TRBV7-2|once|TRBJ2-5|TRBD2
CASSLALAGGYQETQYF
TGTGCCAGCAGCTTAGCACTAGCGGGAGGGTACCAAGAGACCCAGTACTTC
>TRBV20-1|-|TRBJ2-7|-
CSASRGLRSTYEQYF
TGCAGTGCTAGTAGGGGACTCCGGAGTACCTACGAGCAGTACTTC
>TRBV2|few|TRBJ2-2|TRBD2
CASRRLAVNTGELFF
TGTGCCAGCAGACGACTAGCGGTGAACACCGGGGAGCTGTTTTTT
>TRBV20-1|-|TRBJ2-7|-
CSATVRDEQYF
TGCAGTGCCACGGTCAGGGACGAGCAGTACTTC
>TRBV6-5|-|TRBJ2-3|TRBD1
CASRRRGRTDTQYF
TGTGCCAGCAGACGCAGGGGGCGCACAGATACGCAGTATTTT
>TRBV6-5|-|TRBJ1-1|-
CASRPQDSNTEAFF
TGTGCCAGCAGGCCTCAGGATTCGAACACTGAAGCTTTCTTT
>TRBV29-1|-|TRBJ2-7|-
CSVYGGSVYEQYF
TGCAGCGTTTATGGGGGGAGCGTCTACGAGCAGTACTTC
>TRBV19|-|TRBJ1-2|-
CASSGAGEAYGYTF
TGTGCCAGTAGTGGGGCCGGGGAGGCCTATGGCTACACCTTC
>TRBV19|-|TRBJ2-2|-
CASSSTRGGELFF
TGTGCCAGTAGTTCAACGCGAGGCGGGGAGCTGTTTTTT
>TRBV3-1/TRBV3-2|once|TRBJ2-3|TRBD2
CASSQGTSGTDTQYF
TGTGCCAGCAGCCAAGGGACTAGCGGCACAGATACGCAGTATTTT
>TRBV2|-|TRBJ2-5|-
CASRISAPQTQYF
TGTGCCAGCAGGATCAGCGCCCCCCAGACCCAGTACTTC
>TRBV7-2|-|TRBJ2-2|-
CASSLVGHRRTGELFF
TGTGCCAGCAGCTTAGTGGGACACCGGAGGACCGGGGAGCTGTTTTTT
>TRBV6-5|-|TRBJ1-5|-
CASGGGRNSNQPQHF
TGTGCCAGCGGGGGGGGGAGAAATAGCAATCAGCCCCAGCATTTT
>TRBV6-7|-|TRBJ1-2|TRBD1
CASRIYRGRCNYGYTF
TGTGCCAGCAGGATATACAGGGGGCGGTGTAACTATGGCTACACCTTC
>TRBV7-3|-|TRBJ1-2|-
CASSLTGFRPVDGYTF
TGTGCCAGCAGCTTAACGGGCTTCCGGCCAGTGGATGGCTACACCTTC
>TRBV6-5|-|TRBJ1-1|TRBD1
CASREGQGLWTEAFF
TGTGCCAGCAGGGAGGGACAGGGTTTATGGACTGAAGCTTTCTTT
>TRBV21-1|-|TRBJ2-7|-
CASSALDRAYEQYF
TGTGCCAGCAGCGCCCTAGACAGAGCCTACGAGCAGTACTTC
>TRBV6-4|-|TRBJ2-5|-
CASSALRGRGETQYF
TGTGCCAGCAGTGCTCTCAGGGGGCGGGGGGAGACCCAGTACTTC
>TRBV11-3|-|TRBJ2-5|-
CASSLGGRPQETQYF
TGTGCCAGCAGCTTGGGCGGGCGTCCCCAAGAGACCCAGTACTTC
>TRBV5-4|-|TRBJ2-5|-
CASSLGLAVETQYF
TGTGCCAGCAGCTTGGGGCTAGCTGTAGAGACCCAGTACTTC
>TRBV28|few|TRBJ1-2|TRBD1
CASSWGQEDYGYTF
TGTGCCAGCAGCTGGGGACAGGAAGACTATGGCTACACCTTC
>TRBV7-9|-|TRBJ2-7|TRBD1
CASSAGTGPSSYEQYF
TGTGCCAGCAGCGCTGGGACAGGCCCAAGCTCCTACGAGCAGTACTTC
>TRBV19|-|TRBJ2-3|TRBD2
CASNRLAGAQDTQYF
TGTGCCAGTAATCGACTAGCGGGAGCTCAAGATACGCAGTATTTT
>TRBV30|-|TRBJ2-7|-
CAWDGGGGSYEQYF
TGTGCCTGGGACGGGGGAGGCGGGTCCTACGAGCAGTACTTC
>TRBV24-1|-|TRBJ1-5|-
CATSGRGSNQPQHF
TGTGCCACCAGTGGCAGGGGTAGCAATCAGCCCCAGCATTTT
>TRBV21-1|-|TRBJ2-3|-
CASSKGETGSGQTDTQYF
TGTGCCAGCAGCAAAGGGGAGACGGGTAGCGGCCAGACAGATACGCAGTATTTT
>TRBV9|-|TRBJ1-1|-
CASSVGGSGEAFF
TGTGCCAGCAGCGTAGGAGGGTCGGGGGAAGCTTTCTTT
>TRBV27|-|TRBJ2-1|-
CASTTDAGRISYNEQFF
TGTGCCAGCACCACTGACGCGGGGAGAATCTCCTACAATGAGCAGTTCTTC
>TRBV6-1|-|TRBJ1-3|TRBD1
CASSEAPTGYGNTIYF
TGTGCCAGCAGTGAAGCCCCGACAGGGTACGGAAACACCATATATTTT
>TRBV10-3|-|TRBJ2-7|TRBD1
CAISGESGTGSYEQYF
TGTGCCATCAGTGGGGAATCCGGGACAGGCTCCTACGAGCAGTACTTC
>TRBV15|-|TRBJ2-2|TRBD1
CATSRKNRQGNTGELFF
TGTGCCACCAGCAGAAAAAATCGACAGGGTAACACCGGGGAGCTGTTTTTT
>TRBV18|-|TRBJ1-5|-
CASSPSRDGTQHF
TGTGCCAGCTCACCAAGCCGGGATGGGACCCAGCATTTT
>TRBV4-3|-|TRBJ1-2|-
CASSQSLGVGPRGYTF
TGCGCCAGCAGCCAGAGTCTCGGGGTTGGGCCGCGGGGCTACACCTTC
>TRBV15|-|TRBJ1-2|TRBD1
CATSTNRGRDYGYTF
TGTGCCACCAGCACTAACAGGGGGCGCGACTATGGCTACACCTTC
>TRBV7-3|-|TRBJ2-3|-
CASSLSSLSTDTQYF
TGTGCCAGCAGCTTAAGTTCCCTCAGCACAGATACGCAGTATTTT
>TRBV6-5|-|TRBJ1-2|TRBD1
CASSRTGAPGGYTF
TGTGCCAGCAGCAGGACAGGGGCGCCAGGTGGCTACACCTTC
>TRBV7-6|-|TRBJ2-1|-
CASSSLRPSSYNEQFF
TGTGCCAGCAGCTCCCTGCGGCCCAGCTCCTACAATGAGCAGTTCTTC
>TRBV6-4|-|TRBJ1-2|TRBD1
CASNLRTGDANYGYTF
TGTGCCAGCAATTTAAGGACAGGGGATGCTAACTATGGCTACACCTTC
>TRBV18|-|TRBJ1-6|-
CASSPFGSLPLHF
TGTGCCAGCTCACCATTCGGGAGCTTGCCCCTCCACTTT
>TRBV4-1|-|TRBJ2-1|TRBD2
CASSATSLSGTSGSGYNEQFF
TGCGCCAGCAGCGCCACTTCATTATCCGGGACTAGCGGGAGTGGGTACAATGAGCAGTTCTTC
>TRBV19|-|TRBJ1-5|-
CASSIGLSNQPQHF
TGTGCCAGTAGTATTGGCCTTAGCAATCAGCCCCAGCATTTT
>TRBV5-1|-|TRBJ2-2|-
CASSLVAGKRTGELFF
TGCGCCAGCAGCTTGGTGGCAGGGAAGCGAACCGGGGAGCTGTTTTTT
>TRBV19|-|TRBJ2-1|TRBD2
CASSSQLAGGGNEQFF
TGTGCCAGTAGTAGCCAACTAGCGGGAGGGGGCAATGAGCAGTTCTTC
>TRBV27|-|TRBJ1-4|-
CASRGGMEEKLFF
TGTGCCAGCAGAGGCGGGATGGAAGAAAAACTGTTTTTT
>TRBV6-2/TRBV6-3|few|TRBJ1-5|TRBD1
CASSYAGGQGDQPQHF
TGTGCCAGCAGTTACGCAGGGGGACAGGGAGATCAGCCCCAGCATTTT
>TRBV6-5|-|TRBJ1-1|TRBD1
CASRVGQANTEAFF
TGTGCCAGCAGGGTCGGACAGGCGAACACTGAAGCTTTCTTT